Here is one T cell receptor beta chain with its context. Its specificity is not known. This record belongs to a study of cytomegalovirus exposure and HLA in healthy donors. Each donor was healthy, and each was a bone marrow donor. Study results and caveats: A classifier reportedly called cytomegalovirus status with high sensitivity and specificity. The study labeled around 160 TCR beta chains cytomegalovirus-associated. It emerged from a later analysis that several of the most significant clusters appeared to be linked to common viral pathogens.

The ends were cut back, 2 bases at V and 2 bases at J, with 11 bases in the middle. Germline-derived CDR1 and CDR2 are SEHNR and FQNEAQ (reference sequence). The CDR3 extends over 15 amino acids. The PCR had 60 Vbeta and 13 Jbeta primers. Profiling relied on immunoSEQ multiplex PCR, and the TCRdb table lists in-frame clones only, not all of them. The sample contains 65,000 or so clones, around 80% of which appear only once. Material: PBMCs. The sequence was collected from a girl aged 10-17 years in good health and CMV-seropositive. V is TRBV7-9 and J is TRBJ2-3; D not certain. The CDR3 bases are TGTGCCAGCAGCTTAATCCCGAGTTCCACAGATACGCAGTATTTT. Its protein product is CASSLIPSSTDTQYF.